This T cell receptor (beta chain) was observed in a study of shared clonotypes between healthy human individuals. Study summary: The donors, a couple of women and a few men, were aged 18 to 49. Each donor's CD4 naive and CD4 memory cells filled three plates apiece, CD8 naive two, and CD8 memory one.

Donors, healthy HIV-negative adults, lacked recent acute infections or vaccinations. It was around 220 ng DNA, about 30,000 T cell genomes, that sorted-subset replicate PCRs used. The data were produced by immunoSEQ multiplex PCR, yet TCRdb's version contains in-frame clones alone and is incomplete. The sample yields more than 550,000 clones, about two thirds seen once. CDR3 length: 14 residues. Germline loops: CDR1 SQVTM, CDR2 ANQGSEA. The chain couples TRBV29-1 to TRBJ2-3; 10 bases are shared with TRBD2. The sequenced material came from memory CD4+ T cells sorted from blood. Subset here: CD45RA-negative fraction. This TCR derives from a woman in her 30s in good health. In DNA, the CDR3 is TGCAGTACAGCGGGGGGGCGCGGGACAGATACGCAGTATTTT. This gives the protein CSTAGGRGTDTQYF.